The 13 T cell receptor beta chains given below trace back to one sample, sequenced in a study of radiation and T cells in renal cell carcinoma. Time point described: blood 4 weeks post-SBRT, at nephrectomy. This sample's treatment: 15 Gy SBRT to primary tumor, nephrectomy 4 weeks later. Profiled with immunoSEQ multiplex PCR; TCRdb holds only in-frame clones, not every one. The sample lists about 74,000 clones; about 89% were seen once. This specimen consisted of blood, obtained from a patient whose treatment included radiotherapy and nephrectomy. The receptors were sampled from an older woman with renal cell carcinoma.

V is TRBV2 and J is TRBJ2-3; D is possibly TRBD2 (6 bases). In germline, CDR1 is SNHLY, CDR2 FYNNEI. The CDR3 runs 16 residues. V dropped 2 bases and J dropped 5 bases, with 17 bases sitting between them. Here the CDR3 DNA reads TGTGCCAGCAGTGAAAGTCCCCTTGGGCGGGGAGATACGCAGTATTTT. Its protein is CASSESPLGRGDTQYF.

The chain has TRBV27 and TRBJ1-5; possibly TRBD1 for D (6 bases). The CDR3 runs 14 residues. Per germline, CDR1 MNHEY and CDR2 SMNVEV (reference sequence). V was trimmed by 3 bases and J by 7 bases, leaving 13 bases between them. This chain's CDR3 is CASSLGVGGQPQHF. For the CDR3, the DNA is TGTGCCAGCAGTTTGGGGGTAGGGGGGCAGCCCCAGCATTTT.

This clone has a single count. The chain recombines TRBV28 with TRBJ1-3; D may be TRBD1 (5 bases). CDR1 and CDR2 from the germline V gene are MDHEN and SYDVKM. Trimming shortened V by 5 bases and J by 0 bases, and 14 bases separated the two germline ends. This CDR3 contains 16 residues. DNA for the CDR3: TGTGCCAGCAGTGACAGACTTACCTTCTCTGGAAACACCATATATTTT. Its protein product is CASSDRLTFSGNTIYF.

The gene calls are TRBV5-4 and TRBJ2-7, with D perhaps TRBD1 (6 bases). This CDR3 region has 16 residues. Trimming removed 4 bases from V and 7 bases from J, with 24 bases in between. Germline CDR1 SGHNT, CDR2 YYREEE (reference sequence). This CDR3 is CASSPVSGASFWEQYF. The CDR3 DNA follows: TGTGCCAGCAGCCCCGTTTCAGGGGCCTCTTTTTGGGAGCAGTACTTC. Full variable domain (rest looked up from reference TRBV5-4 and TRBJ2-7): ETGVTQSPTHLIKTRGQQVTLRCSSQSGHNTVSWYQQALGQGPQFIFQYYREEENGRGNFPPRFSGLQFPNYSSELNVNALELDDSALYLCASSPVSGASFWEQYFGPGTRLTVT.

The CDR3 sequence is CASSLGDRVGNQPQHF. The CDR3 DNA reads TGTGCCAGCAGCTTAGGGGACAGGGTGGGCAATCAGCCCCAGCATTTT. V gene TRBV11-2 combines with J gene TRBJ1-5; 9 nucleotides match TRBD1. Germline V lookup: CDR1 SGHAT, CDR2 FQNNGV. The CDR3 has 16 amino acids. The junction had 3 bases not matched to a gene; V was cut back by 1 base and J by 2 bases.

The V call is TRBV30, the J call TRBJ1-1; D is uncertain. This CDR3 spans 15 amino acids. Germline values: CDR1 GTSNPN, CDR2 SVGIG (reference sequence). Trimming removed 0 bases at V and 0 bases at J, with 11 bases between. The CDR3: CAWSVLGEMNTEAFF. The CDR3 nucleotides are TGTGCCTGGAGTGTACTCGGCGAGATGAACACTGAAGCTTTCTTT.

The V call is TRBV6-5, the J call TRBJ1-1, with D unclear. The CDR3 covers 13 residues. Trimming left V 1 base short and J 6 bases short, with 9 bases between. Germline V gene data show CDR1 as MNHEY and CDR2 as SVGAGI. Here the CDR3 reads CASSYFVGSEAFF. In DNA, the CDR3 is TGTGCCAGCAGTTACTTTGTGGGGTCTGAAGCTTTCTTT.

The J gene is TRBJ2-5, the V gene TRBV19; TRBD2 aligns across 9 bases. Germline CDR1 reads LNHDA; CDR2 reads SQIVND (reference sequence). The CDR3 is 16 residues long. Germline trimming cut 6 bases from V and 0 bases from J; bases unmatched to any gene: 8. The DNA for the CDR3 is TGTGCCAGTAGCGCGGGAGGGACACCGTACCAAGAGACCCAGTACTTC. Protein: CASSAGGTPYQETQYF.

The chain is built from TRBV18 and TRBJ2-7; 8 bases match TRBD1. The V gene end was trimmed by 3 bases and the J gene end by 1 base; junction bases not matched to a gene: 2. The length of the CDR3 is 14 residues. The germline CDR1 and CDR2 sequences are KGHSH and LQKENI. CDR3 loop: CASSPRQGSYEQYF. The CDR3 DNA sequence: TGTGCCAGCTCACCCAGACAGGGGTCCTACGAGCAGTACTTC.

The rearrangement joins TRBV4-2 to TRBJ1-6; 8 nucleotides agree with TRBD1. Germline trimming cut 4 bases from V and 7 bases from J; bases unmatched to any gene: 3. The CDR3 runs 14 residues. Germline CDR1 LGHNA, CDR2 YNFKEQ. The CDR3 sequence: CASSRDRGNSPLHF. For the CDR3, the DNA is TGTGCCAGCAGCCGAGACAGGGGCAATTCACCCCTCCACTTT.

The J gene is TRBJ2-3, the V gene TRBV5-6; 12 nucleotides line up with TRBD1. The CDR3 is made up of 16 amino acids. The germline V gene has CDR1 SGHDT and CDR2 YYEEEE. Trimming at V came to 2 bases and at J to 4 bases, leaving 5 bases not matched to a gene. CDR3: CASSFLGTGGSDTQYF. The CDR3 DNA reads as TGTGCCAGCAGCTTTTTGGGGACAGGGGGCTCAGATACGCAGTATTTT.

The sample holds a few counts of this clone. The chain links TRBV6-6 to TRBJ1-4; D ambiguous. The CDR3 runs to 11 residues. Germline V CDR1 and CDR2: MNHNY, SVGAGI (reference sequence). The V gene lost 6 bases and the J gene lost 8 bases, with 7 bases spanning the gap. In DNA, the CDR3 is TGTGCCAGCAGAGTGCAGGAAAAACTGTTTTTT. Amino acid sequence: CASRVQEKLFF.

The V and J genes are TRBV27 and TRBJ1-5; 7 bases agree with TRBD1. V dropped 0 bases and J dropped 11; count of bases not matched to a gene: 10. The germline V gene has CDR1 MNHEY and CDR2 SMNVEV (reference sequence). The CDR3 covers 15 residues. The chain's CDR3 is CASSLSGTAFSAQHF. As DNA, the CDR3 is TGTGCCAGCAGTTTATCCGGGACAGCCTTTTCAGCCCAGCATTTT.